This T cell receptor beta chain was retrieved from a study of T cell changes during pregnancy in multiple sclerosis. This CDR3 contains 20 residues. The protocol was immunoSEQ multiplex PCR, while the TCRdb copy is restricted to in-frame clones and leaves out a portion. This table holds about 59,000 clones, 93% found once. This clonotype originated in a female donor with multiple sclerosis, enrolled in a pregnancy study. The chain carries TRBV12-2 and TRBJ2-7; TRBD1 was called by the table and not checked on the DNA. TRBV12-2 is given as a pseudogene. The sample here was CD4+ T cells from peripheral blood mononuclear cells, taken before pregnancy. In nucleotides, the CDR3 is TGTGCACTACCAAGGAGGGAGACCAAGGACAGGGGGCTTTTTGGGGGGGAGCAGTACTTC. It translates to CALPRRETKDRGLFGGEQYF.